Listed below are T cell receptor beta chains from one sample, sequenced in a study of OX40 agonist ivuxolimab in advanced cancers. Clones were read by immunoSEQ multiplex PCR, and TCRdb kept only the in-frame ones, dropping some. The data hold 96,000 or so clones, with roughly 80% observed a single time. The starting material was CD4+ or CD8+ T cells sorted from blood, obtained in a trial of the OX40 agonist ivuxolimab. The receptor set was obtained from an adult with an advanced solid tumor such as melanoma, head and neck, liver or kidney cancer. The CDR3 runs from the conserved cysteine through the conserved F or W. Each record gives: V gene, D gene, J gene, clone size, CDR3 DNA, CDR3 protein. D genes are given only for firm matches. Where a row states a size, it is once, few, many or the class of an expanded clone; other rows omit it.

v_gene: TRBV2
d_gene: .
j_gene: TRBJ1-1
abundance: .
CDR3nt: TGTGCCAGCTGGTCCAGTGAAGCTTTCTTT
CDR3aa: CASWSSEAFF

v_gene: TRBV19
d_gene: .
j_gene: TRBJ2-1
abundance: .
CDR3nt: TGTGCCAGTAGTATGCAGAGCTCCTACAATGAGCAGTTCTTC
CDR3aa: CASSMQSSYNEQFF

v_gene: TRBV9
d_gene: .
j_gene: TRBJ1-6
abundance: .
CDR3nt: TGTGCCAGCAGCGTAGACAGGGCCAATTCACCCCTCCACTTT
CDR3aa: CASSVDRANSPLHF

v_gene: TRBV5-1
d_gene: .
j_gene: TRBJ2-3
abundance: few
CDR3nt: TGCGCCAGCAGCTTGGGACAGAGAACAGATACGCAGTATTTT
CDR3aa: CASSLGQRTDTQYF

v_gene: TRBV7-9
d_gene: .
j_gene: TRBJ1-2
abundance: .
CDR3nt: TGTGCCAGCAGCTTAGAACACGGTGGCTACACCTTC
CDR3aa: CASSLEHGGYTF

v_gene: TRBV5-1
d_gene: .
j_gene: TRBJ2-7
abundance: .
CDR3nt: TGCGCCAGCAGCTTGGACAGGGCCTACGAGCAGTACTTC
CDR3aa: CASSLDRAYEQYF

v_gene: TRBV28
d_gene: TRBD1
j_gene: TRBJ2-7
abundance: .
CDR3nt: TGTGCCAGCCTGACAGGGTTTGACGAGCAGTACTTC
CDR3aa: CASLTGFDEQYF

v_gene: TRBV7-9
d_gene: TRBD2
j_gene: TRBJ2-1
abundance: once
CDR3nt: TGTGCCAGCAGCGTCGGGGGGAATGAGCAGTTCTTC
CDR3aa: CASSVGGNEQFF

v_gene: TRBV7-9
d_gene: TRBD1
j_gene: TRBJ2-7
abundance: .
CDR3nt: TGTGCCAGCAGCTCCGGGTGGGACAGCTCCTACGAGCAGTACTTC
CDR3aa: CASSSGWDSSYEQYF

v_gene: TRBV4-1
d_gene: TRBD2
j_gene: TRBJ2-7
abundance: .
CDR3nt: TGCGCCAGCAGCCAAGATCCCGGACTAGCGGGCTTTTACGAGCAGTACTTC
CDR3aa: CASSQDPGLAGFYEQYF

v_gene: TRBV27
d_gene: .
j_gene: TRBJ2-3
abundance: .
CDR3nt: TGTGCCAGCAGTGCCTACAGGGTTACTGATACGCAGTATTTT
CDR3aa: CASSAYRVTDTQYF

v_gene: TRBV5-1
d_gene: TRBD2
j_gene: TRBJ2-2
abundance: .
CDR3nt: TGCGCCAGCAGCTTGTATCTAGCGGGAGGTCCCACTCTTTCTACCGGGGAGCTGTTTTTT
CDR3aa: CASSLYLAGGPTLSTGELFF

v_gene: TRBV21-1
d_gene: .
j_gene: TRBJ2-1
abundance: .
CDR3nt: TGTGCCAGCGATAAGACAGGGAGTCCCTACAATGAGCAGTTCTTC
CDR3aa: CASDKTGSPYNEQFF

v_gene: TRBV21-1
d_gene: .
j_gene: TRBJ2-3
abundance: once
CDR3nt: TGTGCCAGCAGCAAATGGGGACAGGGGAGGACAGATACGCAGTATTTT
CDR3aa: CASSKWGQGRTDTQYF

v_gene: TRBV7-9
d_gene: .
j_gene: TRBJ1-3
abundance: .
CDR3nt: TGTGCCAGCAGCTTAGCCTACGGGAACTCTGGAAACACCATATATTTT
CDR3aa: CASSLAYGNSGNTIYF

v_gene: TRBV2
d_gene: .
j_gene: TRBJ2-1
abundance: .
CDR3nt: TGTGCCAGCAGCCCGTTGGTTGACAATGAGCAGTTCTTC
CDR3aa: CASSPLVDNEQFF

v_gene: TRBV7-2
d_gene: .
j_gene: TRBJ2-3
abundance: .
CDR3nt: TGTGCCAGCAGCTTCGTGGGGGGCGCAGATACGCAGTATTTT
CDR3aa: CASSFVGGADTQYF

v_gene: TRBV12-5
d_gene: TRBD1
j_gene: TRBJ2-7
abundance: .
CDR3nt: TGTGCTAGTGGTTTGGTCGCGACAGGGGCAACCCACGAGCAGTACTTC
CDR3aa: CASGLVATGATHEQYF

v_gene: TRBV7-9
d_gene: .
j_gene: TRBJ1-4
abundance: .
CDR3nt: TGTGCCAGCAGCCGTGGAGGATGGACTGAAAAACTGTTTTTT
CDR3aa: CASSRGGWTEKLFF

v_gene: TRBV5-4
d_gene: .
j_gene: TRBJ2-7
abundance: .
CDR3nt: TGTGCCAGCAGCTTAAGGGAGGACGAGCAGTACTTC
CDR3aa: CASSLREDEQYF

v_gene: TRBV11-2
d_gene: TRBD2
j_gene: TRBJ2-7
abundance: .
CDR3nt: TGTGCCAGCAGCTCAGGACTAGCTTACGAGCAGTACTTC
CDR3aa: CASSSGLAYEQYF

v_gene: TRBV5-6
d_gene: TRBD2
j_gene: TRBJ2-1
abundance: .
CDR3nt: TGTGCCAGCAGCTCGCTCGGGACTAGCGGGAGTAATGAGCAGTTCTTC
CDR3aa: CASSSLGTSGSNEQFF

v_gene: TRBV7-6
d_gene: TRBD2
j_gene: TRBJ2-7
abundance: .
CDR3nt: TGTGCCAGCAGCTTGGGCCCGGGGGGGTACGAGCAGTACTTC
CDR3aa: CASSLGPGGYEQYF

v_gene: TRBV5-1
d_gene: TRBD1
j_gene: TRBJ2-7
abundance: .
CDR3nt: TGCGCCAGTCGCACCGGGACAGCCTCCTACGAGCAGTACTTC
CDR3aa: CASRTGTASYEQYF

v_gene: TRBV7-9
d_gene: TRBD1
j_gene: TRBJ1-4
abundance: .
CDR3nt: TGTGCCAGCAGCTTGGGTGACAGGGGGCAAAGTGAAAAACTGTTTTTT
CDR3aa: CASSLGDRGQSEKLFF

v_gene: TRBV7-2
d_gene: TRBD2
j_gene: TRBJ2-7
abundance: .
CDR3nt: TGTGCCAGCAGCTTAGCGGCTGGGGGGGGAGAGCAGTACTTC
CDR3aa: CASSLAAGGGEQYF

v_gene: TRBV5-8
d_gene: .
j_gene: TRBJ1-3
abundance: .
CDR3nt: TGTGCCAGCAGCTTTAACACTCACTCTGGAAACACCATATATTTT
CDR3aa: CASSFNTHSGNTIYF

v_gene: TRBV9
d_gene: TRBD2
j_gene: TRBJ2-2
abundance: .
CDR3nt: TGTGCCAGCAGCGGTGGACTAGCGGGACCCGGGGAGCTGTTTTTT
CDR3aa: CASSGGLAGPGELFF

v_gene: TRBV9
d_gene: .
j_gene: TRBJ2-7
abundance: .
CDR3nt: TGTGCCAGCAGCGTCGGTGGGAGGACCCCCTACGAGCAGTACTTC
CDR3aa: CASSVGGRTPYEQYF